These 11 T cell receptor beta chains were sequenced from one sample in a study of blood T cell repertoires in COVID-19. Sequencing used immunoSEQ multiplex PCR; TCRdb keeps in-frame clones, though not all of them. There are 40,000 to 60,000 clones in the sample; approximately 85% occur only once, and approximately 14% lies in the top ten. Sequenced material: peripheral blood. Receptor source: a human donor in a cohort sampled during active COVID-19.

The gene calls are TRBV3-1 (or the pseudogene TRBV3-2) and TRBJ1-2; a weak D match, TRBD1 (5 bases). Germline CDR1 LGHDT, CDR2 YNNKEL (reference sequence). Trimming shortened V by 5 bases and J by 8 bases, and 24 bases separated the two germline ends. This CDR3 has 16 residues. The CDR3 is CASSFHHGGGGQGYTF. The CDR3 DNA is TGTGCCAGCAGCTTCCATCATGGGGGAGGCGGTCAAGGCTACACCTTC.

This chain connects TRBV11-1 to TRBJ2-2; tentative D call: TRBD2 (6 bases). Germline assignment: CDR1 SGHAT and CDR2 FQDESV (reference sequence). With 5 bases removed from V and 6 bases from J, the gap between germline ends came to 19 bases. This CDR3 is built from 16 residues. This chain's CDR3 is CASSQDSGEWPGELFF. In DNA, the CDR3 is TGTGCCAGCAGCCAAGATTCGGGGGAGTGGCCCGGGGAGCTGTTTTTT. The variable domain in full, completed from reference TRBV11-1 and TRBJ2-2, reads EAEVAQSPRYKITEKSQAVAFWCDPISGHATLYWYRQILGQGPELLVQFQDESVVDDSQLPKDRFSAERLKGVDSTLKIQPAELGDSAMYLCASSQDSGEWPGELFFGEGSRLTVL.

The chain combines TRBV7-2 with TRBJ2-3; TRBD2 agrees at 11 bases. CDR1 is SGHTA, CDR2 FQGNSA, per germline. Unmatched junction bases numbered 8, after V lost 5 bases and J lost 10 bases. The CDR3 covers 14 residues. CDR3 coding DNA: TGTGCCAGCAGCGATCTAGGGACTAGCGGTTCGCAGTATTTT. Protein: CASSDLGTSGSQYF.

This chain joins TRBV19 and TRBJ1-5; 10 positions agree with TRBD1. Looked up from germline, CDR1 is LNHDA and CDR2 is SQIVND (reference sequence). Trimming removed 7 bases from V and 7 bases from J; junction bases left unmatched: 13. There are 16 residues in the CDR3. CDR3 protein: CASTPTERDRGQPQHF. In DNA form, the CDR3 reads TGTGCCAGTACCCCGACAGAGCGGGACAGGGGCCAGCCCCAGCATTTT.

The gene calls are TRBV6-2 or TRBV6-3 and TRBJ2-1; possible D gene TRBD2, 6 bases. The CDR3 totals 17 residues. Germline CDR1 reads MNHEY; CDR2 reads SVGEGT. Trimming took 5 bases from V and 0 from J, leaving 17 bases between them. The CDR3 reads CASSQRTSFDSYNEQFF. As DNA, the CDR3 is TGTGCCAGCAGTCAACGTACTAGCTTCGACTCCTACAATGAGCAGTTCTTC.

The gene calls are TRBV7-3 and TRBJ2-2, with D unclear. The CDR3 is made up of 14 amino acids. V lost 2 bases, J lost 1 base, and 5 bases lay in between. The germline gives CDR1 SGHTA, CDR2 FQGTGA. Written as DNA, the CDR3 is TGTGCCAGCAGCTTAGCCGGGAACACCGGGGAGCTGTTTTTT. Translating gives CASSLAGNTGELFF.

The V call is TRBV7-8, the J call TRBJ2-1; D uncertain. The V end was cut by 5 bases, the J end by 3 bases, with 11 bases between. This CDR3 is 14 amino acids long. Germline CDR1 reads SGHVS; CDR2 reads FQNEAQ. CDR3: CASSILTDYNEQFF. Written as DNA, the CDR3 is TGTGCCAGCAGCATACTGACTGACTACAATGAGCAGTTCTTC.

The gene calls are TRBV4-1 and TRBJ1-4; 9 nucleotides align to TRBD1. The CDR3 covers 19 residues. J lost 3 bases, V lost 1 base, and 12 bases had no gene match. Per the germline V gene, CDR1 is MGHRA and CDR2 is YSYEKL. Here the CDR3 reads CASSQVFRDRVNANEKLFF. In DNA, the CDR3 is TGCGCCAGCAGCCAAGTCTTCCGGGACAGGGTTAACGCTAATGAAAAACTGTTTTTT.

Details on this clone: The sample carries other DNA sequences with the same CDR3. The gene calls are TRBV27 and TRBJ2-2; TRBD2 is a possible D gene (7 bases). The CDR3 consists of 16 residues. Trimming cost V 2 bases and J 2 bases, with 12 bases left between them. CDR1 is MNHEY and CDR2 is SMNVEV in the germline V gene (reference sequence). CDR3 amino acids: CASSLPSGTNTGELFF. The CDR3 DNA reads as TGTGCCAGCAGTTTACCGAGCGGGACAAACACCGGGGAGCTGTTTTTT.

This rearrangement joins TRBV4-1 to TRBJ2-3; maybe TRBD1 (6 bases). This CDR3 spans 15 amino acids. V lost 4 bases and J lost 2, with 13 bases in between. Germline lookup yields CDR1 MGHRA and CDR2 YSYEKL. CDR3 coding DNA: TGCGCCAGCAGCCTACGGGACACCACCACAGATACGCAGTATTTT. It codes for CASSLRDTTTDTQYF.

The CDR3 sequence is CASSQATGNQPQHF. The CDR3 DNA follows: TGTGCCAGCAGCCAAGCGACAGGCAATCAGCCCCAGCATTTT. The rearrangement joins TRBV3-1 (or the pseudogene TRBV3-2) to TRBJ1-5; D is perhaps TRBD1 (5 bases). Germline V gene data show CDR1 as LGHDT and CDR2 as YNNKEL (reference sequence). The V end lost 1 base, the J end lost 2 bases, and 6 bases lay between the germline ends. CDR3 length: 14 amino acids.